Described below is a single T cell receptor (beta chain) sequence and its context. Authors' data handling: Estimation of nucleated cell counts relied on the amplification of reference gene primers. Produced via immunoSEQ multiplex PCR; TCRdb's table is partial and in-frame only. V and J calls and clone size are copied from that table; D and trimming were computed from the DNA. The repertoire includes approximately 30,000 clones, approximately 80% of them detected once, and around 15% sits in the top ten. This record comes from a study of blood T cell repertoires in COVID-19. About the research overall: The study drew acute and convalescent COVID-19 samples from the United States, Italy and Spain. Sources were T cells, B-cell-depleted T cells, or PBMCs; the material itself was cDNA or gDNA.

The CDR3 has 17 amino acids. Germline loops: CDR1 MGHRA, CDR2 YSYEKL. Trimming pared 0 bases from V and 4 bases from J, leaving 18 bases between. This chain connects TRBV4-1 to TRBJ2-5; D might be TRBD2 (7 bases). The sequenced sample was peripheral blood. The sequence derives from a man aged 65 to 85 with active COVID-19. The CDR3 is CASSQDPQAGARETQYF. The CDR3 nucleotides read TGCGCCAGCAGCCAAGACCCCCAGGCGGGGGCGCGAGAGACCCAGTACTTC.